This TCR beta chain appears in the sequencing data of a study of blood T cell repertoires in COVID-19. Across the study: Both acute and convalescent COVID-19 samples were obtained from the United States, Italy and Spain. PBMCs, B-cell-depleted T cells, or T cells were the source of the cDNA or gDNA that made up the material.

Authors' processing steps: Researchers report that nucleated cell counts were estimated from reference gene primer amplification. TCRdb's copy holds only in-frame clones and misses some; the assay was immunoSEQ multiplex PCR. V, J and clone size derive from that table, while D and trimming were established from the DNA sequence. The sample lists about 300,000 clones, approximately 88% occurring once. This CDR3 is 14 amino acids long. The germline V gene has CDR1 KGHDR and CDR2 SFDVKD. The V and J ends lost 4 bases and 9 bases, in that order; junction bases with no gene match: 5. The clonotype originates from a man between 18 and 29 years old who had recovered from COVID-19. The rearrangement joins TRBV24-1 to TRBJ2-1; TRBD2 matches at 10 bases. The source material was peripheral blood. This chain's CDR3 is CATSEPGTSVEQFF. CDR3 DNA: TGTGCCACCAGTGAGCCCGGGACTAGCGTTGAGCAGTTCTTC.